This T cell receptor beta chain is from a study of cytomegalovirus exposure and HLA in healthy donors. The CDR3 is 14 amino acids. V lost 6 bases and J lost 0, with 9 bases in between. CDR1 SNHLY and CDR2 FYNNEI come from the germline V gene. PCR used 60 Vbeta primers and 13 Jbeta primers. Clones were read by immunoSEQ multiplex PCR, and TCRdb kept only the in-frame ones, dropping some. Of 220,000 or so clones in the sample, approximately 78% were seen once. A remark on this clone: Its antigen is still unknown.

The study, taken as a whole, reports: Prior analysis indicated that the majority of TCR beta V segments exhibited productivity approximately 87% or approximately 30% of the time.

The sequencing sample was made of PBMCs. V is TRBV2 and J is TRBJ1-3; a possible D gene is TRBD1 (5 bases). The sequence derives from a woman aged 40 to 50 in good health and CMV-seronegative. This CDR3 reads CASRSDSSGNTIYF. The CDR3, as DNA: TGTGCCAGCAGGTCCGACAGCTCTGGAAACACCATATATTTT.